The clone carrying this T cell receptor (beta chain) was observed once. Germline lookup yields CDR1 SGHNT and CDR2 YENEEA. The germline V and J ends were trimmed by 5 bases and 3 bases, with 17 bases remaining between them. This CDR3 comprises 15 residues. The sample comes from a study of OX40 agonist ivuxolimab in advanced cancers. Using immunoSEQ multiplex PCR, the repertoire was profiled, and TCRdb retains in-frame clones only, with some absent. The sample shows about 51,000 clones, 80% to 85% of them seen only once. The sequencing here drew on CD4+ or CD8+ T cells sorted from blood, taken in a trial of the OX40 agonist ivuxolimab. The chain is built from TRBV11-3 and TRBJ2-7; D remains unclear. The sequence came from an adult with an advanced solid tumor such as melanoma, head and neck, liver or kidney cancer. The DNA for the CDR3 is TGTGCCAGCAGCCCACTGGCCCGCTTGGGCTACGAGCAGTACTTC. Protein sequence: CASSPLARLGYEQYF.